The clone carrying this T cell receptor (beta chain) has more than one count but fewer than ten. Its antigen remains unidentified. The source material, RNA transcripts, was used to amplify TCR beta CDR3 regions. Carried out on the TCR CDR3, a first-round RT-PCR used the HTBI primer set. TCRdb used MiXCR to reprocess the multiplex PCR reads, holding one entry per CDR3 protein. This sample has about 610,000 distinct CDR3 sequences, with about 15% found just once. The diagnostic basis comprised clinical symptoms, serum thyroxine and TRAb, thyroid ultrasound and orbital computed tomography. These data are taken from a study of T cells in Graves' hyperthyroidism and ophthalmopathy. Study in general: Before any treatment, at initial diagnosis, peripheral blood was collected.

This CDR3 has 13 residues. Germline CDR1 is SQVTM and CDR2 is ANQGSEA. Trimming cost V 6 bases and J 2 bases, with 13 bases left between them. General observations from the study: Most clonotypes expanded in thyroid above 0.001 were likewise present in blood.

The source is a woman between 35 and 50 years old with Graves' ophthalmopathy. Sequenced input: blood. This chain links TRBV29-1 with TRBJ1-1; D not resolved. This CDR3 is CSVRIQINTEAFF. Written as DNA, the CDR3 is TGCAGCGTCCGAATACAGATTAACACTGAAGCTTTCTTT.